The rows below give T cell receptor beta chains drawn from one sample of a study of T cell responses to AZD1222 COVID-19 vaccine. Here immunoSEQ multiplex PCR was the method, and the copy in TCRdb shows in-frame clones only, minus some. In the table there are around 160,000 clones, around 94% of which are singletons. This specimen was peripheral blood, taken on day 0 of AZD1222 vaccination. These receptors were obtained from an adult in good health. Both conserved end residues are part of each CDR3. Each record gives: V gene, J gene, CDR3 length, CDR3 protein.

v_gene: TRBV4-1; j_gene: TRBJ2-1; len: 13; CDR3aa: CASSQPSYNEQFF
v_gene: TRBV28; j_gene: TRBJ1-2; len: 14; CDR3aa: CASSSPGGAYGYTF
v_gene: TRBV6-1; j_gene: TRBJ1-5; len: 13; CDR3aa: CASSEDGLGPQHF
v_gene: TRBV5-1; j_gene: TRBJ1-2; len: 17; CDR3aa: CASSLGSGTQGGQGYTF
v_gene: TRBV5-5; j_gene: TRBJ1-1; len: 15; CDR3aa: CASRGQAVADTEAFF
v_gene: TRBV5-5; j_gene: TRBJ1-4; len: 15; CDR3aa: CASSFRVATNEKLFF
v_gene: TRBV4-2; j_gene: TRBJ1-2; len: 14; CDR3aa: CASSQDRWDYGYTF
v_gene: TRBV27; j_gene: TRBJ1-2; len: 14; CDR3aa: CASSLKGASYGYTF
v_gene: TRBV6-6; j_gene: TRBJ2-1; len: 15; CDR3aa: CASSTGQGAYNEQFF
v_gene: TRBV7-8; j_gene: TRBJ2-2; len: 15; CDR3aa: CASSLEGVGTGELFF
v_gene: TRBV5-1; j_gene: TRBJ2-5; len: 13; CDR3aa: CASSFGTSKTQYF
v_gene: TRBV7-2; j_gene: TRBJ1-4; len: 15; CDR3aa: CASSGDTVYDEKLFF
v_gene: TRBV10-3; j_gene: TRBJ2-3; len: 12; CDR3aa: CATWGGTDTQYF
v_gene: TRBV5-1; j_gene: TRBJ2-5; len: 15; CDR3aa: CASSLGGLHLETQYF
v_gene: TRBV30; j_gene: TRBJ1-2; len: 12; CDR3aa: CAWSKTRVGYTF
v_gene: TRBV28; j_gene: TRBJ1-5; len: 21; CDR3aa: CASSLVRTGTGAPYSNQPQHF
v_gene: TRBV6-5; j_gene: TRBJ2-7; len: 15; CDR3aa: CASTRSRREYYEQYF
v_gene: TRBV27; j_gene: TRBJ2-1; len: 17; CDR3aa: CASTTSQTSWGYNEQFF
v_gene: TRBV30; j_gene: TRBJ2-1; len: 18; CDR3aa: CAWNPGLAGSSSYNEQFF
v_gene: TRBV29-1; j_gene: TRBJ1-1; len: 14; CDR3aa: CSVRGRSANTEAFF
v_gene: TRBV5-1; j_gene: TRBJ1-3; len: 16; CDR3aa: CASTLYSGNSGNTIYF
v_gene: TRBV19; j_gene: TRBJ1-2; len: 12; CDR3aa: CASTGPDGGYTF
v_gene: TRBV19; j_gene: TRBJ1-4; len: 15; CDR3aa: CASSIAGRGNEKLFF
v_gene: TRBV19; j_gene: TRBJ1-2; len: 15; CDR3aa: CASRGVVQENYGYTF
v_gene: TRBV3-1/TRBV3-2; j_gene: TRBJ2-3; len: 15; CDR3aa: CASSRRGPDTDTQYF
v_gene: TRBV7-9; j_gene: TRBJ1-6; len: 13; CDR3aa: CASSLYLVSPLHF
v_gene: TRBV3-1/TRBV3-2; j_gene: TRBJ2-3; len: 13; CDR3aa: CASSSRQGDTQYF
v_gene: TRBV6-1; j_gene: TRBJ1-5; len: 16; CDR3aa: CASSEGAGGFGQPQHF
v_gene: TRBV11-2; j_gene: TRBJ2-2; len: 16; CDR3aa: CASSRQGGADTGELFF
v_gene: TRBV5-4; j_gene: TRBJ2-7; len: 15; CDR3aa: CASSLDQVSSYEQYF
v_gene: TRBV27; j_gene: TRBJ2-1; len: 14; CDR3aa: CASRDRASGDEQFF
v_gene: TRBV14; j_gene: TRBJ2-3; len: 12; CDR3aa: CASSRYTDTQYF
v_gene: TRBV30; j_gene: TRBJ1-2; len: 13; CDR3aa: CAWSVRQGYGYTF
v_gene: TRBV6-6; j_gene: TRBJ2-1; len: 15; CDR3aa: CASSLTADRYNEQFF
v_gene: TRBV27; j_gene: TRBJ2-3; len: 16; CDR3aa: CASRPSGTAGGDTQYF
v_gene: TRBV9; j_gene: TRBJ2-1; len: 16; CDR3aa: CASSVDGTSGRNEQFF
v_gene: TRBV29-1; j_gene: TRBJ2-1; len: 17; CDR3aa: CSVSIGGAPSSYNEQFF
v_gene: TRBV10-3; j_gene: TRBJ2-1; len: 13; CDR3aa: CAIRTEDANEQFF
v_gene: TRBV3-1/TRBV3-2; j_gene: TRBJ2-7; len: 18; CDR3aa: CASSRGRALRLAPYEQYF
v_gene: TRBV18; j_gene: TRBJ1-1; len: 14; CDR3aa: CASSPGRENTEAFF
v_gene: TRBV28; j_gene: TRBJ1-6; len: 23; CDR3aa: CASSLRPGQSSNEPNRNNSPLHF
v_gene: TRBV11-2; j_gene: TRBJ2-1; len: 15; CDR3aa: CASSPRTSGSYEQFF
v_gene: TRBV11-2; j_gene: TRBJ2-1; len: 15; CDR3aa: CASSLVDISYNEQFF
v_gene: TRBV7-9; j_gene: TRBJ1-3; len: 14; CDR3aa: CASSLSRPGNTIYF
v_gene: TRBV3-1/TRBV3-2; j_gene: TRBJ1-5; len: 19; CDR3aa: CASSPSMGGLGQGGQPQHF
v_gene: TRBV11-2; j_gene: TRBJ2-7; len: 14; CDR3aa: CASSPANPIYEQYF
v_gene: TRBV9; j_gene: TRBJ2-3; len: 15; CDR3aa: CASSPWWEGARTQYF
v_gene: TRBV27; j_gene: TRBJ1-1; len: 13; CDR3aa: CASSRGYLREAFF
v_gene: TRBV15; j_gene: TRBJ2-3; len: 16; CDR3aa: CATSRDRGTGGSTQYF
v_gene: TRBV5-1; j_gene: TRBJ2-7; len: 14; CDR3aa: CASSLSTLEGEQYF
v_gene: TRBV6-5; j_gene: TRBJ2-2; len: 13; CDR3aa: CAGDFLGTGELFF
v_gene: TRBV7-9; j_gene: TRBJ1-2; len: 16; CDR3aa: CASSTRSTGGNYGYTF
v_gene: TRBV3-1/TRBV3-2; j_gene: TRBJ2-1; len: 14; CDR3aa: CASSLRGAYNEQFF